Listed here are 4 T cell receptor beta chains from one sample, sequenced in a study of T-cell reconstitution after alpha-beta-depleted transplantation in children. During its preparation, the TCRbeta library received unique molecular identifiers. TCRdb re-called the PCR reads with MiXCR, one entry per CDR3 protein. The sample shows around 370,000 distinct CDR3 sequences, about a tenth of them seen only once. The specimen was PBMCs from the stem cell graft donor, collected from the stem cell graft. Source of these receptors: a human donor who donated a stem cell graft to a child with acute lymphoblastic leukemia.

This clonotype was detected a few times. The V and J genes are TRBV6-4 and TRBJ2-1, with D unclear. V was cut by 0 bases and J by 5 bases, with 8 bases left in between. The germline V gene encodes CDR1 MRHNA and CDR2 SNTAGT. The CDR3 contains 14 residues. CDR3 region: CASSDSIDNNEQFF. For the CDR3, the DNA is TGTGCCAGCAGTGACTCGATAGATAACAATGAGCAGTTCTTC.

The table lists this clonotype with a few counts. The chain links TRBV4-1 to TRBJ2-7, with D maybe TRBD1 (5 bases). V was shortened by 0 bases and J by 0 bases, with 9 bases between the two germline ends. This CDR3 has 15 residues. Germline loops: CDR1 MGHRA, CDR2 YSYEKL. CDR3 protein: CASSQDWGLSYEQYF. The CDR3 DNA is TGCGCCAGCAGCCAAGATTGGGGCCTCTCCTACGAGCAGTACTTC.

This clonotype was found a few times. The chain links TRBV7-3 to TRBJ1-6; TRBD1 is a possible D gene (6 bases). Trimming took 2 bases from V and 9 from J, leaving 11 bases between them. The CDR3 spans 14 residues. Germline V CDR1 and CDR2: SGHTA, FQGTGA. The CDR3 coding sequence is TGTGCCAGCAGCTTACTGGGGGCGAGTTCACCCCTCCACTTT. As protein: CASSLLGASSPLHF.

This clonotype was counted only a few times. This sequence joins TRBV28 and TRBJ2-7; D is unclear. The V end lost 6 bases, the J end lost 0 bases, and 12 bases lay between the germline ends. The length of the CDR3 is 14 residues. Germline assignment: CDR1 MDHEN and CDR2 SYDVKM. This chain's CDR3 is CASRAFMSSYEQYF. The CDR3 DNA is TGTGCCAGCAGGGCTTTTATGAGCTCCTACGAGCAGTACTTC.